The 24 T cell receptor beta chains below were found in one sample sequenced in a study of shared clonotypes between healthy human individuals. In the naive CD8 group, cells lacked CD45RO and were positively selected for CCR7, so terminally differentiated effector memory CD45RA+ cells were left out. Using immunoSEQ multiplex PCR, the repertoire was profiled, and TCRdb retains in-frame clones only, with some absent. The repertoire holds hundreds of thousands of clones, with about 95% as singletons. Specimen: naive CD8+ T cells sorted from blood. These receptors were taken from a woman aged 25-40 years in good health.

The chain has TRBV4-1 and TRBJ1-1, with 7 bases matching TRBD1. CDR3 length: 15 residues. CDR1 is MGHRA and CDR2 is YSYEKL in the germline V gene. Unmatched junction bases numbered 6, after V lost 4 bases and J lost 1 base. The CDR3 DNA is TGCGCCAGCAGCCCTAGGACAGGTCAGAACACTGAAGCTTTCTTT. Amino acid sequence: CASSPRTGQNTEAFF.

The chain has TRBV11-2 and TRBJ2-5; the D is unclear. V lost 2 bases and J lost 5, with 9 bases in between. The CDR3 spans 13 residues. Germline loops: CDR1 SGHAT, CDR2 FQNNGV. As DNA, the CDR3 is TGTGCCAGCAGCTTATCTCTAGGGGAGACCCAGTACTTC. Amino acids: CASSLSLGETQYF.

The V and J genes are TRBV5-6 and TRBJ2-3; D gene unclear. CDR3 length: 13 amino acids. CDR1 and CDR2 (germline): SGHDT, YYEEEE. Trimming removed 0 bases at V and 4 bases at J, with 6 bases between. This chain's CDR3 is CASSLAISDTQYF. CDR3 nucleotides: TGTGCCAGCAGCTTGGCAATCTCAGATACGCAGTATTTT.

This rearrangement joins TRBV5-6 to TRBJ2-1, with D perhaps TRBD1 (5 bases). CDR1 is SGHDT, CDR2 YYEEEE, per germline. The CDR3 runs to 14 residues. Trimming stripped 0 bases from V and 10 bases from J, with 14 bases between. The CDR3 protein is CASSLGQGVWEQFF. The CDR3 DNA reads TGTGCCAGCAGCTTGGGCCAGGGTGTGTGGGAGCAGTTCTTC. Drawing the rest from reference TRBV5-6 and TRBJ2-1, the complete variable domain is DAGVTQSPTHLIKTRGQQVTLRCSPKSGHDTVSWYQQALGQGPQFIFQYYEEEERQRGNFPDRFSGHQFPNYSSELNVNALLLGDSALYLCASSLGQGVWEQFFGPGTRLTVL.

V gene TRBV28 combines with J gene TRBJ1-4; D gene uncertain. Trimming took 2 bases from V and 8 from J, leaving 12 bases between them. The CDR3 length is 14 residues. Per the germline V gene, CDR1 is MDHEN and CDR2 is SYDVKM. The CDR3 is CASSLTLFGEKLFF. Here the CDR3 DNA reads TGTGCCAGCAGTTTAACCCTTTTCGGAGAAAAACTGTTTTTT. Complete variable domain (other parts from reference TRBV28 and TRBJ1-4): DVKVTQSSRYLVKRTGEKVFLECVQDMDHENMFWYRQDPGLGLRLIYFSYDVKMKEKGDIPEGYSVSREKKERFSLILESASTNQTSMYLCASSLTLFGEKLFFGSGTQLSVL.

J is TRBJ1-4 and V is TRBV4-1; no definite D call. V was clipped by 6 bases and J by 8 bases, with 16 bases between them. The CDR3 has 14 amino acids. Germline lookup yields CDR1 MGHRA and CDR2 YSYEKL. CDR3 region: CASSPRASWEKLFF. Here the CDR3 DNA reads TGCGCCAGCAGTCCAAGAGCTAGTTGGGAAAAACTGTTTTTT.

On this clone: The junction does not match germline at one end; this may be a read error. The chain links TRBV29-1 to TRBJ2-2, with D possibly matching TRBD1 (7 bases). CDR3 length: 13 amino acids. CDR1 is SQVTM, CDR2 ANQGSEA, per germline. CDR3: CSVEAGGTGELFF. The DNA for the CDR3 is TGCAGCGTAGAAGCAGGGGGGACCGGGGAGCTGTTTTTT.

This chain links TRBV29-1 with TRBJ2-5; 14 bases map to TRBD2. V was pared by 7 bases and J by 14 bases, with 9 bases of the junction left unmatched. The CDR3 runs 12 residues. CDR1 SQVTM and CDR2 ANQGSEA come from the germline V gene. The CDR3 nucleotides read TGCAGCGCCCCGGGACTAGCGGGAGTGGTCTACTTC. This gives the protein CSAPGLAGVVYF. Using reference TRBV29-1 and TRBJ2-5 for the parts outside the CDR3, the full variable domain is SAVISQKPSRDICQRGTSLTIQCQVDSQVTMMFWYRQQPGQSLTLIATANQGSEATYESGFVIDKFPISRPNLTFSTLTVSNMSPEDSSIYLCSAPGLAGVVYFGPGTRLLVL.

This rearrangement joins TRBV9 to TRBJ2-1; 13 positions agree with TRBD2. This CDR3 is built from 18 residues. The trim removed 4 bases at V and 2 bases at J, leaving 9 bases unmatched. CDR1 is SGDLS and CDR2 is YYNGEE in the germline V gene. CDR3 bases: TGTGCCAGCAGCATCCACACCGGGACTAGCGGGGCCTACAATGAGCAGTTCTTC. This encodes CASSIHTGTSGAYNEQFF.

The chain uses TRBV9 and TRBJ2-5; TRBD2 agrees at 12 bases. V dropped 3 bases and J dropped 5; count of bases not matched to a gene: 8. This CDR3 is built from 16 residues. Per germline, CDR1 SGDLS and CDR2 YYNGEE. The CDR3 DNA follows: TGTGCCAGCAGCGAGGGAACTAGCGGGAGGTGGGAGACCCAGTACTTC. Its protein product is CASSEGTSGRWETQYF.

The chain has TRBV27 and TRBJ2-3; no definite D call. The length of the CDR3 is 15 residues. Trimming stripped 2 bases from V and 0 bases from J, with 9 bases between. Germline V gene sequence: CDR1 MNHEY, CDR2 SMNVEV (reference sequence). CDR3 sequence (DNA): TGTGCCAGCAGTTTAGGGGTTGGAAGCACAGATACGCAGTATTTT. It is translated as CASSLGVGSTDTQYF.

The gene calls are TRBV28 and TRBJ2-1, with 14 positions matching TRBD2. CDR1 is MDHEN and CDR2 is SYDVKM in the germline V gene. V lost 5 bases and J lost 7; bases outside the gene matches: 13. This CDR3 has 18 residues. CDR3 DNA sequence: TGTGCCAGCAGTACGGGACTAGCGGGAGTCCATCCTCGGAATGAGCAGTTCTTC. It is translated as CASSTGLAGVHPRNEQFF. Full variable domain (outside the CDR3, taken from reference TRBV28 and TRBJ2-1): DVKVTQSSRYLVKRTGEKVFLECVQDMDHENMFWYRQDPGLGLRLIYFSYDVKMKEKGDIPEGYSVSREKKERFSLILESASTNQTSMYLCASSTGLAGVHPRNEQFFGPGTRLTVL.

V gene TRBV28 combines with J gene TRBJ2-1, with 15 bases fitting TRBD2. The junction had 21 bases not matched to a gene; V was cut back by 10 bases and J by 8 bases. The CDR3 consists of 19 residues. Per germline, CDR1 MDHEN and CDR2 SYDVKM. CDR3 protein: CATLSLGLAGGTQSHEQFF. The CDR3, as DNA: TGTGCCACCCTATCCCTAGGACTAGCGGGAGGGACTCAGTCCCATGAGCAGTTCTTC.

This chain links TRBV5-4 with TRBJ2-3, with TRBD2 as a possible D gene (5 bases). Germline CDR1 reads SGHNT; CDR2 reads YYREEE (reference sequence). Trimming took 10 bases from V and 0 from J, leaving 15 bases between them. CDR3 length: 14 amino acids. Written as DNA, the CDR3 is TGTGCCGCGACCGGAGGCGGGAGCACAGATACGCAGTATTTT. Protein product: CAATGGGSTDTQYF.

The sample holds one count of this clone. V and J are TRBV6-5 and TRBJ2-1; D remains unclear. V was pared by 5 bases and J by 3 bases, with 11 bases between. The germline gives CDR1 MNHEY, CDR2 SVGAGI. This CDR3 contains 14 residues. This CDR3 reads CASSPGVDYNEQFF. In DNA, the CDR3 is TGTGCCAGCAGTCCCGGAGTAGACTACAATGAGCAGTTCTTC.

The V gene is TRBV29-1, the J gene TRBJ2-1, with 8 bases aligning to TRBD2. Germline CDR1 and CDR2: SQVTM and ANQGSEA. The V segment lost 4 bases and the J segment 10 bases; nucleotides outside the gene matches: 9. The CDR3 sequence is 13 residues long. The CDR3 protein is CSVGASGSQEQFF. The CDR3 coding sequence is TGCAGCGTTGGGGCCAGCGGGAGTCAGGAGCAGTTCTTC.

The rearrangement joins TRBV4-1 to TRBJ2-6; 7 bases are shared with TRBD2. The CDR3 runs to 19 residues. Germline trimming cut 4 bases from V and 0 bases from J; bases unmatched to any gene: 12. The V gene's germline CDR1 is MGHRA and CDR2 YSYEKL. In nucleotides, the CDR3 is TGCGCCAGCAGCCCCTCTCCGCCAGCGGGACCCTCTGGGGCCAACGTCCTGACTTTC. Translated: CASSPSPPAGPSGANVLTF.

V usage is TRBV28 and J usage is TRBJ2-2; 10 nucleotides match TRBD2. This CDR3 comprises 17 residues. Germline values: CDR1 MDHEN, CDR2 SYDVKM. V lost 3 bases to trimming and J lost 7 bases; unmatched junction nucleotides: 11. The CDR3 DNA reads as TGTGCCAGCAGTTTTGATCACCTAGCGGGAGCGGGCGGGGAGCTGTTTTTT. The encoded protein is CASSFDHLAGAGGELFF.

The V gene is TRBV6-5, the J gene TRBJ1-5; D call uncertain. The CDR3 spans 13 residues. Germline V lookup: CDR1 MNHEY, CDR2 SVGAGI. V was shortened by 0 bases and J by 9 bases, with 9 bases between the two germline ends. The CDR3, as DNA: TGTGCCAGCAGTTACTCGAAACCCCGGCCCCAGCATTTT. It is translated as CASSYSKPRPQHF.

V usage is TRBV27 and J usage is TRBJ1-1, with D possibly matching TRBD1 (5 bases). The CDR3 consists of 14 residues. The ends were cut back, 2 bases at V and 4 bases at J, with 11 bases in the middle. Germline CDR1 is MNHEY and CDR2 is SMNVEV (reference sequence). The CDR3 nucleotides read TGTGCCAGCAGTTTAGGGGGTGGAGGCACTGAAGCTTTCTTT. It specifies CASSLGGGGTEAFF.

The chain carries TRBV5-5 and TRBJ2-7, with D possibly matching TRBD1 (5 bases). The germline V gene encodes CDR1 SGHKS and CDR2 YYEKEE (reference sequence). This CDR3 spans 15 amino acids. Trimming shortened V by 0 bases and J by 3 bases, and 13 bases separated the two germline ends. The CDR3 bases are TGTGCCAGCAGCTTGGAGGGCAGGGCACACTACGAGCAGTACTTC. Amino acid sequence: CASSLEGRAHYEQYF.

V usage is TRBV5-8 and J usage is TRBJ2-7; D is ambiguous. From germline, CDR1 is SGHTS and CDR2 YDEGEE. Trimming took 0 bases from V and 13 from J, leaving 14 bases between them. This CDR3 spans 12 amino acids. DNA of the CDR3: TGTGCCAGCAGCTTGGTGGTGACGTCGGTCTACTTC. Its protein product is CASSLVVTSVYF.

The chain employs TRBV5-5 and TRBJ1-1; no clear D gene. The CDR3 length is 15 residues. Trimming cost V 5 bases and J 7 bases, with 21 bases left between them. Germline V CDR1 and CDR2: SGHKS, YYEKEE (reference sequence). This chain's CDR3 is CASRNQQGRPSEAFF. The CDR3 DNA follows: TGTGCCAGCAGGAACCAACAAGGCCGACCGAGTGAAGCTTTCTTT.

The CDR3 is CASSRYLNQPQHF. CDR3 nucleotide sequence: TGTGCCAGCAGTCGTTATTTAAATCAGCCCCAGCATTTT. This chain uses TRBV6-4 with TRBJ1-5; D unclear. The V and J ends lost 5 bases and 4 bases respectively, with 9 bases between them. Germline V gene sequence: CDR1 MRHNA, CDR2 SNTAGT. The CDR3 has 13 amino acids.